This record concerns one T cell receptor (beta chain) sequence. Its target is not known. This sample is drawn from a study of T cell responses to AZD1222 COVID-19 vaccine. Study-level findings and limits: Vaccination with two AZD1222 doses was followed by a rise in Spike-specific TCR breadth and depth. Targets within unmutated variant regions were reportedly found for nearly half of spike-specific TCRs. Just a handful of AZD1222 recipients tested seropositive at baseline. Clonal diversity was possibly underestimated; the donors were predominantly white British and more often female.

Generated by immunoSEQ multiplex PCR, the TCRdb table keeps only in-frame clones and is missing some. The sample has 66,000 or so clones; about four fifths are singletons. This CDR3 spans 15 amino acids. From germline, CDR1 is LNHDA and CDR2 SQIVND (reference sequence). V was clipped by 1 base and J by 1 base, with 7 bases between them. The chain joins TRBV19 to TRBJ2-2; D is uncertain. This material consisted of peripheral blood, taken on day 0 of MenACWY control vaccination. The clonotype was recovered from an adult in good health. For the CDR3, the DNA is TGTGCCAGTAGTATAGGTTCAGGGAACACCGGGGAGCTGTTTTTT. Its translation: CASSIGSGNTGELFF.